Below are 29 T cell receptor beta chains sequenced from a single sample in a study of response to subunit inactivated influenza vaccine. One entry per CDR3 protein results from TCRdb running MiXCR on the RT-PCR reads. Altogether around 580,000 distinct CDR3 sequences are present, around 11% being singletons, with the ten largest covering 9.5% to 13%. The sample here was PBMCs from blood, taken on the day of vaccination. The receptors come from a man aged 45 to 65 who received an inactivated influenza vaccine.

V gene TRBV5-1 combines with J gene TRBJ1-1; D not resolved. The length of the CDR3 is 14 residues. V was clipped by 4 bases and J by 2 bases, with 12 bases between them. CDR1 and CDR2 from the germline V gene are SGHRS and YFSETQ. The CDR3 DNA reads TGCGCCAGCAGCGCCCGGGCAGGAAACACTGAAGCTTTCTTT. Its protein product is CASSARAGNTEAFF.

This clonotype occurred many times. The CDR3: CASSRTGNNYGYTF. CDR3 coding DNA: TGTGCCAGCAGCCGCACAGGGAACAACTATGGCTACACCTTC. The rearrangement links TRBV7-2 to TRBJ1-2; a weak D match, TRBD1 (6 bases). This CDR3 region has 14 residues. V was clipped by 5 bases and J by 2 bases, with 12 bases between them. Germline V lookup: CDR1 SGHTA, CDR2 FQGNSA.

There are many counts of this clonotype. This chain links TRBV12-3 or TRBV12-4 with TRBJ2-7, with 9 nucleotides matching TRBD1. J lost 4 bases, V lost 6 bases, and 10 bases had no gene match. This CDR3 contains 15 residues. The CDR3 spells CASSTTGQGSYEQYF. In nucleotides, the CDR3 is TGTGCCAGCAGCACGACGGGACAGGGCTCTTACGAGCAGTACTTC.

This clonotype was counted a few times. This chain connects TRBV29-1 to TRBJ1-2; tentative D call: TRBD1 (5 bases). The CDR3 has 12 amino acids. Trimming took 3 bases from V and 5 from J, leaving 10 bases between them. The V gene's germline CDR1 is SQVTM and CDR2 ANQGSEA. The CDR3 region is CSVDFEGYGYTF. As DNA, the CDR3 is TGCAGCGTTGACTTCGAGGGGTATGGCTACACCTTC.

This clonotype was counted a few times. The chain is built from TRBV24-1 and TRBJ2-1; 7 positions agree with TRBD2. V lost 3 bases to trimming and J lost 1 base; unmatched junction nucleotides: 2. The CDR3 spans 15 residues. The V gene's germline CDR1 is KGHDR and CDR2 SFDVKD. The CDR3 DNA reads as TGTGCCACCAGTGATGGCGGGGGTTCCTACAATGAGCAGTTCTTC. As protein: CATSDGGGSYNEQFF.

A few counts support this clonotype. The genes are TRBV6-4 and TRBJ2-3, with a possible D match to TRBD2 (7 bases). Germline V CDR1 and CDR2: MRHNA, SNTAGT. The CDR3 spans 15 residues. V was trimmed by 2 bases and J by 4 bases, leaving 13 bases between them. CDR3 residues: CASSDGAGAADTQYF. Written as DNA, the CDR3 is TGTGCCAGCAGTGACGGGGCGGGGGCGGCAGATACGCAGTATTTT.

The genes are TRBV27 and TRBJ2-5; 8 bases are a match to TRBD2. CDR3 length: 12 residues. J lost 4 bases, V lost 6 bases, and 1 base had no gene match. The V gene's germline CDR1 is MNHEY and CDR2 SMNVEV (reference sequence). In nucleotides, the CDR3 is TGTGCCAGCAGCACTAGCGGAGAGACCCAGTACTTC. Protein product: CASSTSGETQYF.

This clonotype was seen a handful of times. The rearrangement links TRBV24-1 to TRBJ2-5, with 11 bases matching TRBD2. V shed 2 bases, J shed 5 bases, and the junction held 3 bases outside the gene matches. Germline-derived CDR1 and CDR2 are KGHDR and SFDVKD. CDR3 length: 15 amino acids. CDR3 region: CATSDSGLAEETQYF. The CDR3 DNA reads TGTGCCACCAGTGATTCGGGACTAGCGGAGGAGACCCAGTACTTC.

The chain joins TRBV4-1 to TRBJ2-1; 10 nucleotides match TRBD1. This CDR3 is 15 amino acids long. From germline, CDR1 is MGHRA and CDR2 YSYEKL. The ends lost 3 bases at V and 7 bases at J; junction bases unmatched: 6. The DNA of the CDR3 is TGCGCCAGCAGCCAGGGACAGGGGATTCAGAATGAGCAGTTCTTC. As protein: CASSQGQGIQNEQFF.

The chain has TRBV12-3 or TRBV12-4 and TRBJ2-1; no reliable D call. Trimming stripped 3 bases from V and 6 bases from J, with 9 bases between. The CDR3 consists of 13 residues. CDR3 in amino acids: CASSLSQTNEQFF. DNA of the CDR3: TGTGCCAGCAGTTTGTCCCAGACCAATGAGCAGTTCTTC.

In its sample, this clonotype was seen a few times. V gene TRBV12-3 or TRBV12-4 combines with J gene TRBJ2-1; the match to TRBD2 covers 13 bases. Losses at the gene ends were 6 bases for V and 8 bases for J; bases not matched to a gene: 7. This CDR3 spans 15 amino acids. The DNA of the CDR3 is TGTGCCAGCAGCTCGGGACTAGCGGGGCTCGATGAGCAGTTCTTC. It encodes CASSSGLAGLDEQFF.

The chain has TRBV28 and TRBJ2-1; D not certain. Trimming pared 10 bases from V and 3 bases from J, leaving 19 bases between. The CDR3 covers 15 residues. Looked up from germline, CDR1 is MDHEN and CDR2 is SYDVKM. The DNA for the CDR3 is TGTGCCATCAGCCCCGGGCTGCTCTGCTACAATGAGCAGTTCTTC. Its protein is CAISPGLLCYNEQFF.

This clonotype was recorded at least ten times. The V gene is TRBV15, the J gene TRBJ1-1; possible D gene TRBD1, 6 bases. Germline V gives CDR1 LNHNV, CDR2 YYDKDF (reference sequence). The ends were cut back, 9 bases at V and 3 bases at J, with 14 bases in the middle. There are 13 residues in the CDR3. DNA of the CDR3: TGTGCCACATCTGACAGGTTAGACACTGAAGCTTTCTTT. The encoded protein is CATSDRLDTEAFF.

This clonotype was counted only a few times. The CDR3 is CASSSSGRARGETQYF. The CDR3 DNA reads TGCGCCAGCAGCTCTAGCGGGAGGGCCCGAGGGGAGACCCAGTACTTC. The rearrangement joins TRBV5-1 to TRBJ2-5; 12 bases fit TRBD2. The CDR3 contains 16 residues. Per the germline V gene, CDR1 is SGHRS and CDR2 is YFSETQ. J lost 5 bases, V lost 3 bases, and 8 bases had no gene match. Full variable domain (rest looked up from reference TRBV5-1 and TRBJ2-5): KAGVTQTPRYLIKTRGQQVTLSCSPISGHRSVSWYQQTPGQGLQFLFEYFSETQRNKGNFPGRFSGRQFSNSRSEMNVSTLELGDSALYLCASSSSGRARGETQYFGPGTRLLVL.

Only a few counts were recorded for this clonotype. V and J are TRBV20-1 and TRBJ2-7; 13 nucleotides align to TRBD2. The CDR3 has 14 residues. With 3 bases clipped from V and 5 bases from J, the junction kept 4 bases outside the gene matches. Germline V gene sequence: CDR1 DFQATT, CDR2 SNEGSKA (reference sequence). In DNA, the CDR3 is TGCAGTGCTAGCGGGACTAGCGGGATGAACGAGCAGTACTTC. Translated, it gives CSASGTSGMNEQYF.

This chain uses TRBV9 with TRBJ2-3; the match to TRBD1 covers 9 bases. The CDR3 covers 14 residues. The V segment lost 0 bases and the J segment 5 bases; nucleotides outside the gene matches: 1. Germline-derived CDR1 and CDR2 are SGDLS and YYNGEE. The CDR3 region has the DNA TGTGCCAGCAGCGTAGGACAGGGGGTAGATACGCAGTATTTT. Encoded protein: CASSVGQGVDTQYF.

A few counts support this clonotype. The V gene is TRBV10-2, the J gene TRBJ2-7; 8 bases are a match to TRBD2. The trim removed 4 bases at V and 2 bases at J, leaving 7 bases unmatched. Germline V gene data show CDR1 as WSHSY and CDR2 as SAAADI. The CDR3 loop spans 15 amino acids. The CDR3 protein is CASSVTGGLAYEQYF. The CDR3 DNA follows: TGCGCCAGCAGTGTGACGGGAGGGTTGGCCTACGAGCAGTACTTC.

This clonotype was counted between two and nine times. This chain's CDR3 is CSASYHEQFF. CDR3 sequence (DNA): TGCAGTGCTAGTTATCATGAGCAGTTCTTC. The chain recombines TRBV20-1 with TRBJ2-1; D ambiguous. Germline CDR1 and CDR2: DFQATT and SNEGSKA (reference sequence). V dropped 3 bases and J dropped 8 bases, with 5 bases sitting between them. The CDR3 has 10 amino acids.

Here the CDR3 reads CSATPGGGHEQYF. The CDR3 DNA reads as TGCAGTGCTACCCCGGGGGGGGGCCACGAGCAGTACTTC. This chain uses TRBV20-1 with TRBJ2-7, with 8 bases lining up with TRBD2. Germline-derived CDR1 and CDR2 are DFQATT and SNEGSKA (reference sequence). The length of the CDR3 is 13 residues. The junction had 7 bases not matched to a gene; V was cut back by 4 bases and J by 5 bases.

This clonotype came up a few times. V gene TRBV12-3 or TRBV12-4 combines with J gene TRBJ2-1; TRBD1 might be the D (6 bases). The V end lost 3 bases, the J end lost 9 bases, and 15 bases lay between the germline ends. The length of the CDR3 is 14 residues. CDR3 in DNA: TGTGCCAGCAGTTTCTTTGGTGAGGACAGTGAGCAGTTCTTC. It is translated as CASSFFGEDSEQFF.

This clonotype has more than one count but fewer than ten. The chain recombines TRBV24-1 with TRBJ2-3, with D hard to call. This CDR3 contains 13 residues. The V gene's germline CDR1 is KGHDR and CDR2 SFDVKD. V was clipped by 2 bases and J by 2 bases, with 4 bases between them. The CDR3 protein is CATSDSYTDTQYF. The CDR3 DNA is TGTGCCACCAGTGATTCCTACACAGATACGCAGTATTTT.

The table lists this clonotype with many counts. This chain links TRBV11-2 with TRBJ1-2; D gene unclear. The germline V and J ends were trimmed by 6 bases and 0 bases, with 8 bases remaining between them. This CDR3 has 13 amino acids. Germline values: CDR1 SGHAT, CDR2 FQNNGV. CDR3 loop: CASSLGSNYGYTF. The CDR3 nucleotides read TGTGCCAGCAGTTTGGGGTCTAACTATGGCTACACCTTC.

The table lists this clonotype with a few counts. The chain recombines TRBV3-1 with TRBJ2-7, with a weak D call TRBD1 (5 bases). The V gene's germline CDR1 is LGHDT and CDR2 YNNKEL (reference sequence). This CDR3 is built from 14 residues. V shed 6 bases and J shed 6 bases, with 18 bases lying between them. CDR3 in DNA: TGTGCCAGCAGAACAGGACCGGAATATGGCGAGCAGTACTTC. Amino acids: CASRTGPEYGEQYF.

Only a few counts were recorded for this clonotype. The V call is TRBV4-2, the J call TRBJ2-3; tentatively, D is TRBD2 (7 bases). Trimming took off 3 bases at V and 2 bases at J, with 18 bases between the two ends. The CDR3 runs to 17 residues. CDR1 LGHNA and CDR2 YNFKEQ come from the germline V gene. The CDR3 nucleotides read TGTGCCAGCAGCCAGAGGGGGGCTAGCGGCTACACAGATACGCAGTATTTT. It specifies CASSQRGASGYTDTQYF.

There are a few counts of this clonotype. This chain uses TRBV20-1 with TRBJ2-7; D not certain. The ends were cut back, 5 bases at V and 2 bases at J, with 10 bases in the middle. Germline V CDR1 and CDR2: DFQATT, SNEGSKA (reference sequence). The CDR3 has 12 amino acids. CDR3 nucleotide sequence: TGCAGTGCTCAGACCGAAACCTACGAGCAGTACTTC. This sequence encodes CSAQTETYEQYF.

There are a few counts of this clonotype. CDR3 DNA sequence: TGCAGTGCTAGAGCGGAGCTAGCGAGCTCCTACGAGCAGTACTTC. Its translation: CSARAELASSYEQYF. The chain is built from TRBV20-1 and TRBJ2-7, with D tentatively TRBD2 (6 bases). The germline V and J ends were trimmed by 1 base and 0 bases, with 13 bases remaining between them. Germline lookup yields CDR1 DFQATT and CDR2 SNEGSKA (reference sequence). The CDR3 runs 15 residues.

The chain couples TRBV3-1 to TRBJ1-2; weak D call: TRBD1 (5 bases). The CDR3 covers 16 residues. V was trimmed by 0 bases and J by 6 bases, leaving 17 bases between them. Looked up from germline, CDR1 is LGHDT and CDR2 is YNNKEL (reference sequence). The CDR3 spells CASSQDWARARDGYTF. CDR3 bases: TGTGCCAGCAGCCAAGATTGGGCCAGGGCTAGAGATGGCTACACCTTC.

This clonotype has just a few counts. The genes are TRBV2 and TRBJ1-2; no clear D gene. The CDR3 covers 13 residues. CDR1 is SNHLY, CDR2 FYNNEI, per germline. Trimming took off 1 base at V and 4 bases at J, with 7 bases between the two ends. The DNA for the CDR3 is TGTGCCAGCAGTGAAGAGTGGGCCTATGGCTACACCTTC. It codes for CASSEEWAYGYTF.

The chain joins TRBV18 to TRBJ1-4, with D hard to call. Germline CDR1 is KGHSH and CDR2 is LQKENI. Trimming shortened V by 6 bases and J by 5 bases, and 13 bases separated the two germline ends. CDR3 length: 14 amino acids. In DNA form, the CDR3 reads TGTGCCAGCTCGTATGAGACGCCGAATGAAAAACTGTTTTTT. Its translation is CASSYETPNEKLFF.